Following are 21 T cell receptor beta chains from one sample sequenced in a study of T cell responses to AZD1222 COVID-19 vaccine. Assay used: immunoSEQ multiplex PCR; TCRdb lists only in-frame clones, some missing. The data contain 120,000 or so clones, over 75% of them seen just once; the ten biggest clones take up approximately 19%. The sequenced sample was peripheral blood, obtained on day 0 of MenACWY control vaccination. These receptor sequences come from an adult in good health.

J is TRBJ1-2 and V is TRBV28; D ambiguous. Trimming pared 4 bases from V and 2 bases from J, leaving 11 bases between. Germline V gives CDR1 MDHEN, CDR2 SYDVKM. The CDR3 spans 14 residues. CDR3 loop: CASSWNRRNYGYTF. CDR3 bases: TGTGCCAGCAGTTGGAACCGGAGAAACTATGGCTACACCTTC.

The chain combines TRBV21-1 with TRBJ1-1. TRBV21-1 counts as a pseudogene. This CDR3 comprises 11 residues. The CDR3 nucleotides are TGTGCCAGCAGCAAAGGATATAAAGCTTTCTTT. This sequence encodes CASSKGYKAFF.

V gene TRBV28 combines with J gene TRBJ2-7, with 14 positions matching TRBD2. The CDR3 covers 15 residues. V was clipped by 6 bases and J by 6 bases; unmatched bases: 7. Germline lookup yields CDR1 MDHEN and CDR2 SYDVKM. The CDR3 DNA reads as TGTGCCAGCAGATTACCGGGACTAGCGGGAGTCGAGCAGTACTTC. It is translated as CASRLPGLAGVEQYF.

The rearrangement links TRBV11-2 to TRBJ2-1; TRBD2 matches 10 bases. In germline, CDR1 is SGHAT, CDR2 FQNNGV. The CDR3 contains 16 residues. With 3 bases clipped from V and 5 bases from J, the junction kept 7 bases outside the gene matches. CDR3 nucleotide sequence: TGTGCCAGCAGCTTCTTACCTAGCGGGGGACACAATGAGCAGTTCTTC. It translates to CASSFLPSGGHNEQFF.

This chain connects TRBV5-5 to TRBJ2-7; unclear D gene. V shed 3 bases and J shed 6 bases, with 10 bases lying between them. CDR1 is SGHKS and CDR2 is YYEKEE in the germline V gene (reference sequence). This CDR3 has 12 residues. The CDR3 here is CASSWDMVEQYF. CDR3 nucleotide sequence: TGTGCCAGCAGCTGGGATATGGTCGAGCAGTACTTC.

V usage is TRBV20-1 and J usage is TRBJ1-2; D gene ambiguous. V was clipped by 3 bases and J by 2 bases, with 10 bases between them. Germline-derived CDR1 and CDR2 are DFQATT and SNEGSKA (reference sequence). This CDR3 has 13 residues. The CDR3 sequence: CSASYHLNYGYTF. The DNA of the CDR3 is TGCAGTGCTAGTTACCATCTAAACTATGGCTACACCTTC.

The chain recombines TRBV7-9 with TRBJ2-5, with 7 bases matching TRBD1. The V gene's germline CDR1 is SEHNR and CDR2 FQNEAQ (reference sequence). V lost 6 bases and J lost 3; bases outside the gene matches: 4. The CDR3 spans 13 residues. The CDR3 DNA follows: TGTGCCAGCAGATGGGGACAGAAAGAGACCCAGTACTTC. Translated: CASRWGQKETQYF.

The chain joins TRBV24-1 to TRBJ2-5; D possibly corresponds to TRBD1 (6 bases). This CDR3 comprises 14 residues. Trimming took 0 bases from V and 4 from J, leaving 8 bases between them. Per the germline V gene, CDR1 is KGHDR and CDR2 is SFDVKD. CDR3 region: CATSDLGGGETQYF. The CDR3 DNA is TGTGCCACCAGTGATTTGGGGGGCGGAGAGACCCAGTACTTC.

CDR3 residues: CASRRGPTVGEQYF. CDR3 nucleotides: TGTGCCAGCAGGAGGGGGCCCACTGTCGGGGAGCAGTACTTC. V gene TRBV9 combines with J gene TRBJ2-7; the match to TRBD1 covers 7 bases. Germline assignment: CDR1 SGDLS and CDR2 YYNGEE. V was pared by 5 bases and J by 7 bases, with 12 bases of the junction left unmatched. The CDR3 covers 14 residues. The whole variable domain, filled in from reference TRBV9 and TRBJ2-7, reads DSGVTQTPKHLITATGQRVTLRCSPRSGDLSVYWYQQSLDQGLQFLIQYYNGEERAKGNILERFSAQQFPDLHSELNLSSLELGDSALYFCASRRGPTVGEQYFGPGTRLTVT.

In this sample, this clone turned up once. The chain uses TRBV28 and TRBJ2-7; 9 bases match TRBD2. Trimming at V came to 10 bases and at J to 4 bases, leaving 11 bases not matched to a gene. Germline V gene sequence: CDR1 MDHEN, CDR2 SYDVKM. There are 14 residues in the CDR3. Here the CDR3 reads CANLFSGRGYEQYF. CDR3 bases: TGTGCCAACCTTTTTAGCGGGAGAGGGTACGAGCAGTACTTC.

J is TRBJ2-6 and V is TRBV2; TRBD1 matches at 9 bases. Germline V gene sequence: CDR1 SNHLY, CDR2 FYNNEI. The length of the CDR3 is 17 residues. V lost 9 bases and J lost 0; bases outside the gene matches: 9. In nucleotides, the CDR3 is TGTGCCAGTGGGGGGGACAGGGCCTCCTCTGGGGCCAACGTCCTGACTTTC. Translation: CASGGDRASSGANVLTF.

The CDR3 DNA reads TGCGCCAGCAGAGCTGGCGGGGCCACCTACAATGAGCAGTTCTTC. Residues: CASRAGGATYNEQFF. The chain is built from TRBV5-1 and TRBJ2-1; perhaps TRBD2 as D (6 bases). Germline assignment: CDR1 SGHRS and CDR2 YFSETQ. The CDR3 is made up of 15 amino acids. V was clipped by 5 bases and J by 2 bases, with 14 bases between them.

V usage is TRBV29-1 and J usage is TRBJ2-7, with D uncertain. Between the trimmed V and J ends, which lost 4 bases and 4 bases, there was a span of 11 bases. Germline V gene sequence: CDR1 SQVTM, CDR2 ANQGSEA. The CDR3 contains 12 residues. CDR3 protein: CSVGNSTYEQYF. The DNA of the CDR3 is TGCAGCGTTGGAAATAGCACTTACGAGCAGTACTTC.

The rearrangement uses TRBV6-5 and TRBJ2-7; tentative D call: TRBD2 (5 bases). The CDR3 runs 12 residues. CDR1 MNHEY and CDR2 SVGAGI come from the germline V gene. Trimming removed 4 bases from V and 9 bases from J, with 13 bases in between. For the CDR3, the DNA is TGTGCCAGCAGTTCACTAGATCTTCGGCAGTACTTC. It translates to CASSSLDLRQYF.

A word on this clone: Other nucleotide sequences from this sample produce the same CDR3. The chain couples TRBV29-1 to TRBJ2-3; D possibly corresponds to TRBD1 (6 bases). Germline V gives CDR1 SQVTM, CDR2 ANQGSEA. V was clipped by 6 bases and J by 1 base, with 8 bases between them. CDR3 length: 12 amino acids. The DNA of the CDR3 is TGCAGCGTAGGGGGACGCACAGATACGCAGTATTTT. Translated, it gives CSVGGRTDTQYF.

J is TRBJ2-7 and V is TRBV10-2; TRBD1 aligns across 9 bases. V shed 6 bases and J 6 bases; nucleotides not matched to a gene: 9. The length of the CDR3 is 14 residues. The V gene's germline CDR1 is WSHSY and CDR2 SAAADI. The chain's CDR3 is CASRVTGGQGEQYF. In DNA, the CDR3 is TGCGCCAGCAGGGTTACAGGGGGCCAAGGCGAGCAGTACTTC.

J is TRBJ2-5 and V is TRBV5-1; 9 bases line up with TRBD1. Germline V CDR1 and CDR2: SGHRS, YFSETQ. The CDR3 has 17 amino acids. Trimming took 0 bases from V and 4 from J; bases not matched to a gene: 10. The CDR3 nucleotides are TGCGCCAGCAGCTTGGCCGGGACAGGGCAGATCGCAGAGACCCAGTACTTC. Translating it yields CASSLAGTGQIAETQYF.

The V and J genes are TRBV7-9 and TRBJ2-1; unclear D gene. Between the trimmed V and J ends, which lost 8 bases and 0 bases, there was a span of 11 bases. Germline V lookup: CDR1 SEHNR, CDR2 FQNEAQ (reference sequence). This CDR3 spans 14 amino acids. CDR3 sequence (DNA): TGTGCCAGCTTAGGCCCGACCTCCTACAATGAGCAGTTCTTC. Amino acids: CASLGPTSYNEQFF. The full variable domain, with the rest looked up from reference TRBV7-9 and TRBJ2-1, is DTGVSQNPRHKITKRGQNVTFRCDPISEHNRLYWYRQTLGQGPEFLTYFQNEAQLEKSRLLSDRFSAERPKGSFSTLEIQRTEQGDSAMYLCASLGPTSYNEQFFGPGTRLTVL.

V and J are TRBV5-1 and TRBJ2-1, with 9 bases aligning to TRBD2. Germline V gene lookup returns CDR1 SGHRS and CDR2 YFSETQ. The CDR3 consists of 15 residues. The V gene end was trimmed by 4 bases and the J gene end by 5 bases; junction bases not matched to a gene: 7. This chain's CDR3 is CASSPTSGRDNEQFF. CDR3 nucleotide sequence: TGCGCCAGCAGCCCAACTAGCGGGCGAGACAATGAGCAGTTCTTC.

The chain has TRBV10-3 and TRBJ1-2; D unresolved. V was shortened by 2 bases and J by 7 bases, with 14 bases between the two germline ends. The CDR3 runs 14 residues. The V gene's germline CDR1 is ENHRY and CDR2 SYGVKD. In DNA, the CDR3 is TGTGCCATCAGTGAGGTTGAGGTGGCGGGTGGCTACACCTTC. It translates to CAISEVEVAGGYTF.

This chain joins TRBV24-1 and TRBJ2-1, with a possible D match to TRBD1 (5 bases). The germline CDR1 and CDR2 sequences are KGHDR and SFDVKD. Trimming stripped 3 bases from V and 4 bases from J, with 12 bases between. CDR3 length: 15 amino acids. The CDR3 bases are TGTGCCACCAGTGATCGGTGGGGCCCGTACAATGAGCAGTTCTTC. This encodes CATSDRWGPYNEQFF.